This T cell receptor (beta chain) was sequenced for a study of OX40 agonist ivuxolimab in advanced cancers. Profiling relied on immunoSEQ multiplex PCR, and the TCRdb table lists in-frame clones only, not all of them. This table has more than 80,000 clones, 91% appearing once. This CDR3 has 13 residues. V was shortened by 3 bases and J by 7 bases, with 12 bases between the two germline ends. Germline assignment: CDR1 SGHTA and CDR2 FQGNSA. This clone was detected only once. Excluded were patients having autoimmune disease history or systemic immunosuppression. The sequence came from an adult with an advanced solid tumor such as melanoma, head and neck, liver or kidney cancer. The starting material was CD4+ or CD8+ T cells sorted from blood, obtained in a trial of the OX40 agonist ivuxolimab. V gene TRBV7-2 combines with J gene TRBJ1-1; tentative D call: TRBD1 (5 bases). CDR3 bases: TGTGCCAGCAGCTTGGGGGGAGTGGGTGAAGCTTTCTTT. This gives the protein CASSLGGVGEAFF.